This T cell receptor (beta chain) was identified during a study of shared clonotypes between healthy human individuals. Looking at the study overall: Each donor had three CD4 naive, three CD4 memory, two CD8 naive and one CD8 memory plate.

The V gene's germline CDR1 is SGHNT and CDR2 YYREEE (reference sequence). The CDR3 contains 14 residues. V was clipped by 10 bases and J by 5 bases; unmatched bases: 13. Of note for this clone: What it recognizes is unknown.

Profiling relied on immunoSEQ multiplex PCR, and the TCRdb table lists in-frame clones only, not all of them. The top ten clones hold approximately 0.2% of a sample with about 800,000 clones, about 97% of them seen once. Naive CD8 cells comprised CD45RO-negative, CCR7-positively selected cells, excluding terminally differentiated effector memory CD45RA+ cells. Study-wide points: Clonotypes which were not shared had lower generation probabilities than clonotypes that all four donors shared. An effect of sequencing depth on clonotype sharing among donors was expected.

J is TRBJ2-7 and V is TRBV5-4; 9 bases are a match to TRBD2. The sequencing sample was made of naive CD8+ T cells sorted from blood. The sequence was obtained from a man aged 30 to 39 in good health. CDR3 DNA: TGTGCCGCCAGCAGGGCGGGAGGGAGGAACGAGCAGTACTTC. Encoded protein: CAASRAGGRNEQYF.